This T cell receptor (beta chain) emerged from a study of regulatory T cells in long-lasting Graves disease. Building of the TCR beta libraries involved iRepertoire HTBI primers and Arm-PCR of CDR3 regions. TCRdb re-called the multiplex PCR reads with MiXCR, one entry per CDR3 protein. Among roughly 360,000 distinct CDR3 sequences, roughly 25% were seen once, and the ten largest hold about 27%. Time point given: persistent/refractory GD, antithyroid drugs over 5 years with positive TRAb. The TCR library used RNA extracted from PBMCs. At least ten counts were recorded for this clonotype. The CDR3 sequence is 11 residues long. CDR1 and CDR2 (germline): DFQATT, SNEGSKA (reference sequence). V was cut by 4 bases and J by 4 bases, with 7 bases left in between.

The chain links TRBV20-1 to TRBJ2-5; D is perhaps TRBD2 (6 bases). This specimen was peripheral blood mononuclear cells (PBMCs), taken when the disease was refractory, from a patient treated with antithyroid drugs. The sequence came from a woman aged 40 to 50 with Graves disease. The CDR3 DNA is TGCAGTGCTACTAGCGTAGAGACCCAGTACTTC. Its translation: CSATSVETQYF.